The 23 T cell receptor beta chains listed next were all sequenced from one sample in a study of T cell repertoires in cytomegalovirus infection. Antigen specificity for these receptors is unknown. TCRdb analysed the reads with MiXCR anew, one entry per CDR3 protein. This repertoire shows a few hundred thousand distinct CDR3 sequences, roughly 42% found once; its top ten account for more than 40%. The material sequenced was cultured PBMCs, taken from culture after CMV antigen stimulation. These receptors originate from a human donor in good health (CMV status not recorded). Some clones in this sample may be carry-over from other donors' samples.

The chain combines TRBV4-3 with TRBJ1-2, with D possibly TRBD1 on 6 matching bases. The CDR3 consists of 15 residues. Deletions cut 0 bases from V and 7 bases from J, with 15 bases between. Germline CDR1 reads LGHNA; CDR2 reads YSLEER. The CDR3 protein is CASSQEPQGSGGYTF. CDR3 DNA sequence: TGCGCCAGCAGCCAAGAACCACAGGGATCCGGTGGCTACACCTTC.

This clonotype was found a few times. The rearrangement uses TRBV7-2 and TRBJ1-5, with a possible D match to TRBD1 (6 bases). The CDR3 is 13 amino acids. Trimming left V 3 bases short and J 11 bases short, with 14 bases between. CDR1 and CDR2 (germline): SGHTA, FQGNSA. CDR3 sequence reads: CASSLVRRGAQHF. CDR3 coding DNA: TGTGCCAGCAGCTTGGTCAGAAGGGGGGCCCAGCATTTT.

This clonotype was seen just once. This chain joins TRBV28 and TRBJ2-7, with a weak D call TRBD1 (6 bases). CDR1 and CDR2 (germline): MDHEN, SYDVKM. V was shortened by 8 bases and J by 4 bases, with 12 bases between the two germline ends. There are 12 residues in the CDR3. The CDR3 sequence is CASGQTRYEQYF. The CDR3, as DNA: TGTGCCAGCGGACAGACGAGGTACGAGCAGTACTTC. The full variable domain, rest sourced from reference TRBV28 and TRBJ2-7, is DVKVTQSSRYLVKRTGEKVFLECVQDMDHENMFWYRQDPGLGLRLIYFSYDVKMKEKGDIPEGYSVSREKKERFSLILESASTNQTSMYLCASGQTRYEQYFGPGTRLTVT.

This chain uses TRBV25-1 with TRBJ1-6, with D perhaps matching TRBD1 (5 bases). Trimming cost V 1 base and J 0 bases, with 10 bases left between them. Germline loops: CDR1 MGHDK, CDR2 SYGVNS. The length of the CDR3 is 17 residues. CDR3 residues: CASSESRASSYNSPLHF. The CDR3 DNA reads as TGTGCCAGCAGTGAATCCAGGGCAAGCTCCTATAATTCACCCCTCCACTTT.

CDR3 DNA sequence: TGCAGTGCTGGGGAATGGGGGAGCGATCAGCCCCAGCATTTT. Translating it yields CSAGEWGSDQPQHF. The V and J genes are TRBV20-1 and TRBJ1-5, with a tentative D call TRBD1 (5 bases). CDR1 and CDR2 (germline): DFQATT, SNEGSKA (reference sequence). V was trimmed by 5 bases and J by 5 bases, leaving 16 bases between them. The CDR3 runs 14 residues.

The rearrangement links TRBV2 to TRBJ1-6; maybe TRBD1 (6 bases). CDR1 and CDR2 from the germline V gene are SNHLY and FYNNEI. The CDR3 contains 14 residues. The V end lost 2 bases, the J end lost 9 bases, and 11 bases lay between the germline ends. Here the CDR3 reads CASSERQGPSPLHF. The DNA for the CDR3 is TGTGCCAGCAGTGAAAGGCAGGGGCCTTCACCCCTCCACTTT.

The chain employs TRBV12-3 or TRBV12-4 and TRBJ2-2, with D unclear. This CDR3 region has 16 residues. Deletions cut 5 bases from V and 4 bases from J, with 17 bases between. CDR3 sequence: CASSPTPGRSTGELFF. CDR3 DNA: TGTGCCAGCAGTCCCACCCCCGGACGGTCCACCGGGGAGCTGTTTTTT.

The chain carries TRBV6-6 and TRBJ2-1, with D perhaps matching TRBD2 (5 bases). The ends were cut back, 6 bases at V and 10 bases at J, with 16 bases in the middle. Germline assignment: CDR1 MNHNY and CDR2 SVGAGI (reference sequence). The CDR3 contains 13 residues. CDR3 residues: CASSVRELGEQFF. The CDR3 nucleotides are TGTGCCAGCAGCGTAAGGGAGTTGGGGGAGCAGTTCTTC.

The genes are TRBV2 and TRBJ1-1, with D possibly matching TRBD1 (5 bases). CDR3 length equals 14 residues. CDR1 and CDR2 from the germline V gene are SNHLY and FYNNEI. V lost 2 bases, J lost 1 base, and 8 bases lay in between. The CDR3, as DNA: TGTGCCAGCAGTGAACGGGGACCGAACACTGAAGCTTTCTTT. It codes for CASSERGPNTEAFF. The whole variable domain, remainder taken from reference TRBV2 and TRBJ1-1, is EPEVTQTPSHQVTQMGQEVILRCVPISNHLYFYWYRQILGQKVEFLVSFYNNEISEKSEIFDDQFSVERPDGSNFTLKIRSTKLEDSAMYFCASSERGPNTEAFFGQGTRLTVV.

The rearrangement uses TRBV14 and TRBJ1-4; D gene uncertain. Trimming shortened V by 1 base and J by 4 bases, and 13 bases separated the two germline ends. Germline V CDR1 and CDR2: SGHDN, FVKESK. This CDR3 has 16 residues. The CDR3 here is CASSQVAVMSNEKLFF. The CDR3 DNA is TGTGCCAGCAGCCAAGTGGCGGTAATGAGTAATGAAAAACTGTTTTTT.

CDR3 DNA sequence: TGTGCCAGCAGCTTAGGGCACGGGGGCCCGGACACCCAGTACTTC. This translates into CASSLGHGGPDTQYF. The genes are TRBV7-9 and TRBJ2-5; either TRBD1 or TRBD2 may fit D (6 bases each). Trimming stripped 1 base from V and 8 bases from J, with 17 bases between. In germline, CDR1 is SEHNR, CDR2 FQNEAQ (reference sequence). This CDR3 has 15 amino acids.

This clonotype was observed a few times. V and J are TRBV18 and TRBJ2-1; weak D call: TRBD2 (6 bases). The ends were cut back, 1 base at V and 5 bases at J, with 6 bases in the middle. This CDR3 spans 13 amino acids. Germline lookup yields CDR1 KGHSH and CDR2 LQKENI. CDR3 nucleotide sequence: TGTGCCAGCTCACCACTAGCGGACAATGAGCAGTTCTTC. Translation gives CASSPLADNEQFF. The variable domain in full, completed from reference TRBV18 and TRBJ2-1, reads NAGVMQNPRHLVRRRGQEARLRCSPMKGHSHVYWYRQLPEEGLKFMVYLQKENIIDESGMPKERFSAEFPKEGPSILRIQQVVRGDSAAYFCASSPLADNEQFFGPGTRLTVL.

Ten or more counts support this clonotype. The chain links TRBV2 to TRBJ1-4, with D perhaps matching TRBD1 (6 bases). This CDR3 has 17 amino acids. V was cut by 4 bases and J by 3 bases, with 18 bases left in between. Germline V gene lookup returns CDR1 SNHLY and CDR2 FYNNEI. For the CDR3, the DNA is TGTGCCAGCAGTGCTCGCCGAGGGGGTATACCTAATGAAAAACTGTTTTTT. Its protein is CASSARRGGIPNEKLFF.

This clonotype was counted between two and nine times. This chain joins TRBV6-1 and TRBJ2-1; TRBD2 matches at 12 bases. Losses at the gene ends were 6 bases for V and 7 bases for J; bases not matched to a gene: 7. The CDR3 spans 15 residues. CDR1 MNHNS and CDR2 SASEGT come from the germline V gene. In DNA, the CDR3 is TGTGCCAGCAGCCGACTAGCGGGGGTAATAAATGAGCAGTTCTTC. Its translation: CASSRLAGVINEQFF.

This chain uses TRBV12-3 or TRBV12-4 with TRBJ1-2; D not certain. V was shortened by 2 bases and J by 8 bases, with 9 bases between the two germline ends. This CDR3 spans 12 amino acids. CDR3: CASSLRFGGYTF. The CDR3 DNA is TGTGCCAGCAGTTTACGGTTTGGAGGCTACACCTTC.

This clonotype was detected a few times. The chain uses TRBV7-2 and TRBJ2-7; D gene uncertain. V was pared by 5 bases and J by 2 bases, with 10 bases between. This CDR3 has 13 residues. CDR1 and CDR2 from the germline V gene are SGHTA and FQGNSA. In nucleotides, the CDR3 is TGTGCCAGCAGCGCCACATGGGCCTACGAGCAGTACTTC. This translates into CASSATWAYEQYF. The complete variable domain, with remaining parts taken from reference TRBV7-2 and TRBJ2-7, reads GAGVSQSPSNKVTEKGKDVELRCDPISGHTALYWYRQSLGQGLEFLIYFQGNSAPDKSGLPSDRFSAERTGGSVSTLTIQRTQQEDSAVYLCASSATWAYEQYFGPGTRLTVT.

The V and J genes are TRBV20-1 and TRBJ2-7; 7 bases are a match to TRBD2. The CDR3 has 15 residues. Trimming took 0 bases from V and 3 from J; bases not matched to a gene: 8. Germline CDR1 is DFQATT and CDR2 is SNEGSKA (reference sequence). The CDR3 protein is CSARDNGRNFYEQYF. DNA for the CDR3: TGCAGTGCTAGAGATAACGGGAGGAATTTCTACGAGCAGTACTTC.

This clonotype was counted only a few times. V usage is TRBV6-2 or TRBV6-3 and J usage is TRBJ2-3, with TRBD2 identical over 13 bases. V dropped 8 bases and J dropped 4; count of bases not matched to a gene: 3. Per the germline V gene, CDR1 is MNHEY and CDR2 is SVGEGT. The CDR3 is made up of 14 amino acids. For the CDR3, the DNA is TGTGCCAGCTCAACTAGCGGGAGGGCAGATACGCAGTATTTT. Protein: CASSTSGRADTQYF.

This CDR3 reads CASSYSVKPGGYTF. Written as DNA, the CDR3 is TGTGCCAGCAGTTACTCGGTAAAACCGGGCGGCTACACCTTC. The gene calls are TRBV6-5 and TRBJ1-2; D gene unclear. Germline-derived CDR1 and CDR2 are MNHEY and SVGAGI. Deletions cut 0 bases from V and 8 bases from J, with 13 bases between. CDR3 length: 14 residues.

V is TRBV4-2 and J is TRBJ2-2; 8 positions agree with TRBD2. The CDR3 has 16 amino acids. Germline V gives CDR1 LGHNA, CDR2 YNFKEQ. V gave up 4 bases and J gave up 8 bases; unmatched junction bases: 12. The CDR3 spells CASSLPAGAKGGELFF. Here the CDR3 DNA reads TGTGCCAGCAGCCTTCCAGCGGGAGCCAAAGGGGGGGAGCTGTTTTTT.

This clonotype was seen only a few times. The CDR3 protein is CASSPRPDRLMGGTDTQYF. The CDR3 DNA follows: TGTGCCAGCAGCCCACGGCCCGACCGTCTGATGGGTGGCACAGATACGCAGTATTTT. The chain joins TRBV12-3 or TRBV12-4 to TRBJ2-3; D not resolved. The CDR3 contains 19 residues. The V gene lost 6 bases and the J gene lost 1 base, with 26 bases spanning the gap.

At least ten counts were recorded for this clonotype. The chain has TRBV7-2 and TRBJ1-5, with D hard to call. Trimming cost V 2 bases and J 1 base, with 9 bases left between them. From germline, CDR1 is SGHTA and CDR2 FQGNSA. This CDR3 is 15 amino acids long. CDR3 coding DNA: TGTGCCAGCAGCTTAAGCCGGGGAAGCAATCAGCCCCAGCATTTT. This translates into CASSLSRGSNQPQHF.

The chain joins TRBV7-9 to TRBJ2-7, with 9 bases fitting TRBD1. The J segment lost 7 bases and the V segment lost 7 bases, leaving 8 bases of the junction unmatched. The germline V gene encodes CDR1 SEHNR and CDR2 FQNEAQ (reference sequence). The CDR3 length is 13 residues. CDR3 DNA: TGTGCCAGCACTCCGGGACAGGGTTGGGAGCAGTACTTC. The encoded protein is CASTPGQGWEQYF. Full variable domain (outside the CDR3, taken from reference TRBV7-9 and TRBJ2-7): DTGVSQNPRHKITKRGQNVTFRCDPISEHNRLYWYRQTLGQGPEFLTYFQNEAQLEKSRLLSDRFSAERPKGSFSTLEIQRTEQGDSAMYLCASTPGQGWEQYFGPGTRLTVT.